This T cell receptor (beta chain) was recorded in a study of blood T cell repertoires in COVID-19. Across the study: T cells, B-cell-depleted T cells, or PBMCs supplied cDNA or gDNA.

TCRdb's table, derived via immunoSEQ multiplex PCR, lists solely in-frame clones and lacks some. This table has 200,000 or so clones, about 80% appearing once. This clone was recorded a few times. Sequencing was performed on peripheral blood. The clonotype originates from a human donor with acute or convalescent COVID-19. The donor label of this sample is uncertain.

CDR3 sequence: CASSPYTGDSANGYTF. The CDR3 nucleotides are TGTGCCAGCTCACCGTACACAGGGGATTCCGCGAATGGCTACACCTTC. The chain combines TRBV18 with TRBJ1-2; 7 nucleotides line up with TRBD1. The CDR3 is 16 residues long. J gave up 6 bases and V 3 bases, and 13 bases lay outside the gene matches. From germline, CDR1 is KGHSH and CDR2 LQKENI.